These T cell receptor beta chains were read from a single sample in a study of blood T cell repertoires in COVID-19. Some clones are missing from TCRdb's copy, which holds only in-frame ones; the method was immunoSEQ multiplex PCR. The sample holds fewer than 90,000 clones, 76% seen once. Sequencing input: peripheral blood. All receptors come from a man aged 55 to 70 with COVID-19, enrolled during active disease. Each CDR3 is given with its conserved first and last residue. D genes are given only for firm matches.

TRBV2 | TRBD1 | CASRAGQGANYGYTF
TRBV25-1 | . | CASSEPMGKGFF
TRBV18 | TRBD1 | CASSDRASTDTQYF
TRBV10-1 | . | CASSGRTPGDTQYF
TRBV5-6 | TRBD1 | CASSATGLGTQYF
TRBV27 | TRBD1 | CASSFGTGLREQYF
TRBV3-1/TRBV3-2 | . | CASSRANQPQHF
TRBV3-1/TRBV3-2 | TRBD2 | CASSQEGLAGFRNSPGANVLTF
TRBV12-1 | . | CASSFALRIYGNTIYF
TRBV29-1 | . | CSAQGWETQYF
TRBV7-9 | . | CASSSGLRETQYF
TRBV6-4 | TRBD2 | CASSPDGGGDNEQFF
TRBV6-5 | TRBD1 | CASSAGTEKNTIYF
TRBV7-3 | TRBD2 | CASSLGREQGEQFF
TRBV2 | . | CASKNQGMNEQYF
TRBV6-5 | . | CASSYPGEETQYF
TRBV29-1 | . | CSVQGAGAPGVEQYF
TRBV6-2/TRBV6-3 | TRBD2 | CASSLPRGTSGGGAGELFF
TRBV24-1 | TRBD2 | CATSDFSGRITDTQYF
TRBV5-1 | TRBD1 | CASSFSGGNEQFF
TRBV9 | . | CASSVVEGGELFF
TRBV30 | TRBD1 | CAWVRNRGGYGYTF
TRBV11-3 | . | CASRLSGTEAFF
TRBV19 | . | CASSITGLNEQYF
TRBV6-5 | TRBD2 | CATRQGSGRASFF
TRBV9 | . | CASSVQGYGANVLTF